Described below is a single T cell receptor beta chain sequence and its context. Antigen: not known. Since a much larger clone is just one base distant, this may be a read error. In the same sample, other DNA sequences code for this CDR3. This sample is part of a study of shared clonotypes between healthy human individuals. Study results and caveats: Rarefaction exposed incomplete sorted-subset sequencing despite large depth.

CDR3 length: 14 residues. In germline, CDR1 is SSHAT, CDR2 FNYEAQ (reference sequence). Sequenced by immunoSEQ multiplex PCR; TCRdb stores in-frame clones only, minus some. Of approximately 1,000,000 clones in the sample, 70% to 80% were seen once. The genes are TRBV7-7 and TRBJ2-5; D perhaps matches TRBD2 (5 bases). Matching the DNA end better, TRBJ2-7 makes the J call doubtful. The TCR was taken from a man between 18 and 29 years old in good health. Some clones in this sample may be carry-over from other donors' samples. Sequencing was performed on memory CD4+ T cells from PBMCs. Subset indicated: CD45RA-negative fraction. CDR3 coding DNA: TGTGCCAGCAGTTTACAACCGGGGTCGAGCGAGCAGTACTTC. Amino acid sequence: CASSLQPGSSEQYF.